The rows below give T cell receptor beta chains drawn from one sample of a study of blood T cell repertoires in COVID-19. The table came from immunoSEQ multiplex PCR; TCRdb's copy has only in-frame clones and leaves some out. The sample has under 150,000 clones; approximately 88% are singletons. Sequenced material: peripheral blood. These receptors all come from a human donor in a cohort sampled during active COVID-19. Each CDR3 is given with its conserved first and last residue. Each record gives: J gene, D gene, clone size, V gene, CDR3 DNA, CDR3 protein. The D gene is left open where the match is weak. Clone size, where shown, is once, few, many, or a class for clones that have expanded.

>TRBJ2-5|TRBD2|-|TRBV7-2
TGTGCCAGCAGCTTAGCTATAGCGGGGGGGCAAGAGACCCAGTACTTC
CASSLAIAGGQETQYF
>TRBJ1-5|-|-|TRBV30
TGTGCCTGGAATCGGGGAAATCAGCCCCAGCATTTT
CAWNRGNQPQHF
>TRBJ1-6|-|-|TRBV3-1/TRBV3-2
TGTGCCAGCAGCCAAGAACAGGGTTCACCCCTCCACTTT
CASSQEQGSPLHF
>TRBJ1-6|-|-|TRBV9
TGTGCCAGCAGCGTAGACAGTTATAATTCACCCCTCCACTTT
CASSVDSYNSPLHF
>TRBJ2-2|-|once|TRBV27
TGTGCCAGCAGTTTACAGGGGGGCCGGAACACCGGGGAGCTGTTTTTT
CASSLQGGRNTGELFF
>TRBJ2-6|-|-|TRBV10-3
TGTGCCATCAGACAGAGCTCTGGGGCCAACGTCCTGACTTTC
CAIRQSSGANVLTF
>TRBJ2-1|-|-|TRBV4-3
TGCGCCAGCAGCCAAGCGGGGACCTACAATGAGCAGTTCTTC
CASSQAGTYNEQFF
>TRBJ1-4|TRBD1|-|TRBV5-5
TGTGCCAGCAGCAACCGAGGGGGCATGGCTAATGAAAAACTGTTTTTT
CASSNRGGMANEKLFF
>TRBJ2-3|TRBD2|-|TRBV27
TGTGCCAGCAGTACGCTGACTAGCGGGGGACCGGGTACGCAGTATTTT
CASSTLTSGGPGTQYF
>TRBJ1-5|TRBD1|-|TRBV30
TGTGCCTGGAGCGGGACAGGTATTCAGCCCCAGCATTTT
CAWSGTGIQPQHF
>TRBJ1-4|-|-|TRBV27
TGTGCCAGCAGTTTATCGCTACCGGGACACCTTACCGAAAAACTGTTTTTT
CASSLSLPGHLTEKLFF
>TRBJ2-2|-|-|TRBV18
TGTGCCAGCTCACCAGACAGGCCTGCGAACACCGGGGAGCTGTTTTTT
CASSPDRPANTGELFF
>TRBJ2-4|TRBD1|-|TRBV6-2/TRBV6-3
TGTGCCAGCAGCGCGGGACAGGGTAAAAACATTCAGTACTTC
CASSAGQGKNIQYF
>TRBJ2-3|-|-|TRBV12-5
TGTGCTAGTGGTTTGGGAAAGGGAGGAGGAGATACGCAGTATTTT
CASGLGKGGGDTQYF
>TRBJ1-3|-|once|TRBV4-2
TGTGCCAGCAGCCAAGATCTGGCAGGTATTTACTCTGGAAACACCATATATTTT
CASSQDLAGIYSGNTIYF
>TRBJ2-7|TRBD1|-|TRBV5-1
TGCGCCAGCAGCTCGACAGGGGATGAGCAGTACTTC
CASSSTGDEQYF
>TRBJ2-1|TRBD1|-|TRBV18
TGTGCCAGCCCCGGACAGGGATCCAATGAGCAGTTCTTC
CASPGQGSNEQFF
>TRBJ1-1|-|few|TRBV5-1
TGCGCCAGCAGCTTAGGACAGTCCACCCTGAACACTGAAGCTTTCTTT
CASSLGQSTLNTEAFF
>TRBJ2-7|TRBD1|-|TRBV9
TGTGCCAGCAGCGCGGGGACAGGTCCCTACGAGCAGTACTTC
CASSAGTGPYEQYF
>TRBJ2-3|-|-|TRBV19
TGTGCCAGTAGTATCGACGGTAGCGTGGCAGATACGCAGTATTTT
CASSIDGSVADTQYF
>TRBJ2-7|TRBD2|-|TRBV5-4
TGTGCCAGCAGCCCCCGTGGGGGGGACCCGGGCGAGCAGTACTTC
CASSPRGGDPGEQYF
>TRBJ2-3|-|few|TRBV29-1
TGCAGCGTTGAGGCAGGGGTGGGCACAGATACGCAGTATTTT
CSVEAGVGTDTQYF
>TRBJ1-4|-|-|TRBV15
TGTGCCACCAGCAGAGACAGGACAACTAATGAAAAACTGTTTTTT
CATSRDRTTNEKLFF
>TRBJ1-1|-|-|TRBV15
TGTGCCACCAGCAGAGTATGGGCAGCGAACACTGAAGCTTTCTTT
CATSRVWAANTEAFF
>TRBJ2-7|-|-|TRBV7-9
TGTGCCAGCAGCTTAGTGCTTGGCGGGGACTCCTACGAGCAGTACTTC
CASSLVLGGDSYEQYF
>TRBJ2-6|-|-|TRBV5-6
TGTGCCAGCAGCTTTACACTGCAGGGGAGTACCGGGGCCAACGTCCTGACTTTC
CASSFTLQGSTGANVLTF
>TRBJ2-7|TRBD1|-|TRBV6-5
TGTGCCAGCCTGCAACCCGGGACAGGGAAATACGAGCAGTACTTC
CASLQPGTGKYEQYF
>TRBJ2-7|TRBD1|-|TRBV5-4
TGTGCCAGCCAGTCCGGACAGGGAGCCTACGAGCAGTACTTC
CASQSGQGAYEQYF
>TRBJ2-7|TRBD1|-|TRBV10-3
TGTGCCATCAGTGACCCCCCGGACAGGGAACTTTACGAGCAGTACTTC
CAISDPPDRELYEQYF
>TRBJ2-3|TRBD1|-|TRBV9
TGTGCCAGCAGCGCTGGACAGGGCCCCACAGATACGCAGTATTTT
CASSAGQGPTDTQYF
>TRBJ1-5|-|-|TRBV6-4
TGTGCCAGCAGTGTAGGCAGGGATAGCAATCAGCCCCAGCATTTT
CASSVGRDSNQPQHF
>TRBJ1-4|TRBD1|once|TRBV3-1/TRBV3-2
TGTGCCAGCAGCTCGGGACAGGGGAGGGAAAAACTGTTTTTT
CASSSGQGREKLFF
>TRBJ2-3|-|-|TRBV29-1
TGCAGCGTCGTTGTTCAGGGTTCCGCAGATACGCAGTATTTT
CSVVVQGSADTQYF
>TRBJ2-2|-|-|TRBV9
TGTGCCAGCAGCCCGGGACATACGAACACCGGGGAGCTGTTTTTT
CASSPGHTNTGELFF
>TRBJ2-3|-|-|TRBV15
TGTGCCACCAGCACGGGACAAGTCGATACGCAGTATTTT
CATSTGQVDTQYF
>TRBJ1-3|TRBD1|-|TRBV30
TGTGCCTGGGATACAGGGGCTTTAAGAAACACCATATATTTT
CAWDTGALRNTIYF
>TRBJ2-1|TRBD1|-|TRBV6-5
TGTGCCAGCACTCAGGACAGGGGCGATGAGCAGTTCTTC
CASTQDRGDEQFF
>TRBJ1-1|TRBD1|-|TRBV5-1
TGCGCCAGCAGCTTGGAAGGGGGCCGCATGAACACTGAAGCTTTCTTT
CASSLEGGRMNTEAFF
>TRBJ2-1|TRBD1|-|TRBV11-2
TGTGCCAGCAGCGCTTACAGGGGGCAAGGCAATGAGCAGTTCTTC
CASSAYRGQGNEQFF
>TRBJ1-2|-|once|TRBV21-1
TGTGCCAGCAGCAAAGTGACATCGTATGGCTACACCTTC
CASSKVTSYGYTF